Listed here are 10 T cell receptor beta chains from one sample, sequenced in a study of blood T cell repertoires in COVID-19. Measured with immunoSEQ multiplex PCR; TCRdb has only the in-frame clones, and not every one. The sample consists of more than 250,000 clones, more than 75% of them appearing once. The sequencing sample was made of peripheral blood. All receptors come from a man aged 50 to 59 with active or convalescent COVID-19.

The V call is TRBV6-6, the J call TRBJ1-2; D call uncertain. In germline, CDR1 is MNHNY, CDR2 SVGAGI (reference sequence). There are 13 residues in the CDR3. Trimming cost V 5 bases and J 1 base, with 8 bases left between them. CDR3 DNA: TGTGCCAGCAGTCCTAATTATAACTATGGCTACACCTTC. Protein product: CASSPNYNYGYTF.

The DNA for the CDR3 is TGTGCCAGCAGCCCGTTCTCAACAGGGGAGGAGGGTCAGCCCCAGCATTTT. Translated: CASSPFSTGEEGQPQHF. This chain connects TRBV7-8 to TRBJ1-5; TRBD1 matches at 7 bases. The length of the CDR3 is 17 residues. Per the germline V gene, CDR1 is SGHVS and CDR2 is FQNEAQ. J gave up 6 bases and V 5 bases, and 16 bases lay outside the gene matches. Variable domain in full (rest from reference TRBV7-8 and TRBJ1-5): GAGVSQSPRYKVAKRGQDVALRCDPISGHVSLFWYQQALGQGPEFLTYFQNEAQLDKSGLPSDRFFAERPEGSVSTLKIQRTQQEDSAVYLCASSPFSTGEEGQPQHFGDGTRLSIL.

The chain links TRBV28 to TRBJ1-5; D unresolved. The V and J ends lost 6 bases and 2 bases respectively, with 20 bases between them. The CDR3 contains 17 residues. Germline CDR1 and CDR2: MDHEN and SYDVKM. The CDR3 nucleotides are TGTGCCAGCAGACCCGCATGGGAGGGTCCGGGCAATCAGCCCCAGCATTTT. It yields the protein CASRPAWEGPGNQPQHF.

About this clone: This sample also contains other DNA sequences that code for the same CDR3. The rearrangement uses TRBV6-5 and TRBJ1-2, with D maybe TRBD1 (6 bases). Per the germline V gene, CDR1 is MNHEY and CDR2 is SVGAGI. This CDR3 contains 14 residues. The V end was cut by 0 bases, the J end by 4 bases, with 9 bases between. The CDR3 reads CASSYSTGGYGYTF. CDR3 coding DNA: TGTGCCAGCAGTTACTCGACAGGAGGCTATGGCTACACCTTC.

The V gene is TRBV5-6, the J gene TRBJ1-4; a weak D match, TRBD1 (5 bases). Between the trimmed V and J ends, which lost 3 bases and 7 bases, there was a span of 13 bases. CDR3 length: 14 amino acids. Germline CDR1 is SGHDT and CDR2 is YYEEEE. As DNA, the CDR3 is TGTGCCAGCAGCTCGAGCAGGGAGGGTGAAAAACTGTTTTTT. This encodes CASSSSREGEKLFF.

CDR3 sequence reads: CASSGGQGVRFGVETQYF. The CDR3 region has the DNA TGTGCCAGCAGCGGGGGACAGGGGGTCCGGTTCGGTGTGGAGACCCAGTACTTC. This chain connects TRBV5-6 to TRBJ2-5; TRBD1 aligns across 11 bases. The CDR3 is 18 residues long. Germline trimming cut 4 bases from V and 5 bases from J; bases unmatched to any gene: 16. Germline V gene sequence: CDR1 SGHDT, CDR2 YYEEEE.

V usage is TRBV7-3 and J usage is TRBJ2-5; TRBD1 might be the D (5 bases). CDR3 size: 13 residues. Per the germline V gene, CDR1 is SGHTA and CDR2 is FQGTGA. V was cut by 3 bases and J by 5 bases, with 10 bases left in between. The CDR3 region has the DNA TGTGCCAGCAGCTTCGCAGGGTCTGAGACCCAGTACTTC. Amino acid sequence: CASSFAGSETQYF.

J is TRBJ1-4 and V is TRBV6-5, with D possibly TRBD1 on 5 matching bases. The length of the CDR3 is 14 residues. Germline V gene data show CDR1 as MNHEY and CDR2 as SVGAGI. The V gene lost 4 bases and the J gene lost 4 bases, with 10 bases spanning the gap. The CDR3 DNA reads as TGTGCCAGCAGTTCCCAGGGACTTAATGAAAAACTGTTTTTT. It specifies CASSSQGLNEKLFF.

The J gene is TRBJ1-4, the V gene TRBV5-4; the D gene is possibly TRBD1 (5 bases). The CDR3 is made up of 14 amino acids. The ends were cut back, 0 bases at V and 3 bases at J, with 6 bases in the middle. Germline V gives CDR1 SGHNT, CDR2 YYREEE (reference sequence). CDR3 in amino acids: CASSLAQANEKLFF. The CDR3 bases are TGTGCCAGCAGCTTGGCACAGGCTAATGAAAAACTGTTTTTT.

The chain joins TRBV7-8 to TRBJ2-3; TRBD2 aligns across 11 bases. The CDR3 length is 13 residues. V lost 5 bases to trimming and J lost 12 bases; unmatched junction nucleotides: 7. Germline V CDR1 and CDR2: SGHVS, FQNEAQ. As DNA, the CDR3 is TGTGCCAGCAGCACCATAGCGGGGGGGTCCCAGTATTTT. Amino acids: CASSTIAGGSQYF.